These 5 T cell receptor beta chains were sequenced from one sample in a study of T cell repertoires in cytomegalovirus infection. TCRdb processed the reads anew with MiXCR; each CDR3 protein has one entry. The repertoire has approximately 1,000,000 distinct CDR3 sequences, approximately 32% of them found once; the top ten carry around an eighth. Their target antigens are unknown. The sequenced sample was cultured CD8+ T cells from PBMCs, obtained from culture after CMV antigen stimulation. The source of these receptors is a human donor in good health (CMV status not recorded). Some clones in this sample may be carry-over from other donors' samples.

This clonotype was recorded once. This chain uses TRBV6-6 with TRBJ1-1; unclear D gene. The germline V gene encodes CDR1 MNHNY and CDR2 SVGAGI (reference sequence). Trimming pared 6 bases from V and 2 bases from J, leaving 16 bases between. The CDR3 is made up of 15 amino acids. The DNA of the CDR3 is TGTGCCAGCAGCTCACCGCTAGCCATAAACACTGAAGCTTTCTTT. This sequence encodes CASSSPLAINTEAFF.

The table lists this clonotype with a count of one. The chain uses TRBV2 and TRBJ1-1, with D unclear. V lost 9 bases, J lost 5 bases, and 10 bases lay in between. CDR3 length: 11 residues. Germline V CDR1 and CDR2: SNHLY, FYNNEI. The CDR3 reads CARFYGTEAFF. CDR3 in DNA: TGTGCCAGATTCTATGGGACTGAAGCTTTCTTT.

This clonotype was found many times. V usage is TRBV27 and J usage is TRBJ2-7; 8 bases align to TRBD1. Germline-derived CDR1 and CDR2 are MNHEY and SMNVEV (reference sequence). V lost 5 bases and J lost 5; bases outside the gene matches: 11. This CDR3 region has 15 residues. The CDR3 DNA follows: TGTGCCAGCAGTCCACACCCTAGACAGGGGAACGAGCAGTACGTC. Translated: CASSPHPRQGNEQYV.

The table lists this clonotype with a count of one. The chain has TRBV13 and TRBJ2-4; D is possibly TRBD2 (6 bases). The CDR3 has 14 residues. CDR1 and CDR2 (germline): PRHDT, FYEKMQ (reference sequence). CDR3 in amino acids: CVSQEGLGKNIQYF. DNA for the CDR3: TGTGTCAGTCAGGAGGGGCTCGGCAAAAACATTCAGTACTTC.

This chain connects TRBV6-5 to TRBJ2-3; possible D gene TRBD1, 6 bases. This CDR3 has 14 amino acids. Germline assignment: CDR1 MNHEY and CDR2 SVGAGI. V was trimmed by 4 bases and J by 5 bases, leaving 13 bases between them. CDR3 sequence reads: CASSSEQGIDTQYF. The CDR3 region has the DNA TGTGCCAGCAGTTCGGAACAGGGAATAGATACGCAGTATTTT.